This T cell receptor beta chain was retrieved from a study of CD8+ T cells in alopecia areata. Background on the study: Patients in the treated group were given tofacitinib by mouth, 5 to 10 mg twice a day.

This clone was found once. The antigen remains undetermined. Germline-derived CDR1 and CDR2 are LGHNT and FRNRAP. The CDR3 totals 16 residues. Trimming at V came to 0 bases and at J to 7 bases, leaving 6 bases not matched to a gene. The sample's treatment: oral pan-JAK inhibitor, 5-10 mg twice daily. TCR sequencing used cDNA made by reverse transcription of extracted RNA. Generated by immunoSEQ multiplex PCR, the TCRdb table keeps only in-frame clones and is missing some. The data show hundreds of thousands of clones, with roughly two fifths seen just once and under 0.55% held by the top ten. General study findings and limits: It was observed that many expanded lesional clones persisted in scalp and blood during tofacitinib. In scalp, tofacitinib significantly decreased clonality and expanded CD8+ clones among the top 100.

The source of this sequence is a human donor with alopecia areata. V usage is TRBV12-5 and J usage is TRBJ2-1, with TRBD2 identical over 10 bases. The sample in question was CD4+ T cells sorted from blood, obtained between weeks 30 and 35, from a patient treated with tofacitinib. The CDR3 region is CASGLVLVAGGNEQFF. CDR3 nucleotides: TGTGCTAGTGGTTTGGTACTAGTAGCGGGAGGAAATGAGCAGTTCTTC.